A single T cell receptor beta chain is shown here with its context. The antigen is unknown. The CDR3 consists of 16 residues. The J segment lost 0 bases and the V segment lost 0 bases, leaving 3 bases of the junction unmatched. The germline gives CDR1 LNHNV, CDR2 YYDKDF (reference sequence). The data were produced by immunoSEQ multiplex PCR, yet TCRdb's version contains in-frame clones alone and is incomplete. The sample has around 25,000 clones; roughly 73% are singletons. The sample is drawn from a study of tumor-infiltrating lymphocytes in localized non-small cell lung cancer. Study-wide findings and caveats: No T-cell fraction difference was seen between IM1 and IM2 tumors. Tumor T-cell fraction from TCR sequencing was not associated with recurrence-free survival (p = 0.61).

The clonotype originates from a human donor with non-small cell lung cancer. The sequenced material came from lung tumor tissue. The chain links TRBV15 to TRBJ1-1, with 8 bases identical to TRBD1. CDR3 DNA: TGTGCCACCAGCAGAGAGACAGGGGCTCTGAACACTGAAGCTTTCTTT. Amino acid sequence: CATSRETGALNTEAFF.